This T cell receptor beta chain emerged from a study of post-analysis software for immune sequencing data. Turning to the study itself: As for disease course, relapsing-remitting, secondary progressive and progressive-relapsing multiple sclerosis were all included.

CDR3 length equals 18 residues. The germline CDR1 and CDR2 sequences are SGHAT and FQNNGV. Trimming stripped 2 bases from V and 0 bases from J, with 17 bases between. A remark on this clonotype: What it binds is not known.

Overall study results and limits: The F measure placed samples prepared in the same batch into strongly shared clusters. TRBV segments more frequent in patients than in controls numbered several and included TRBV5-6, TRBV5-1 and TRBV20-1.

Built from TCR beta cDNA, the libraries had unique molecular identifiers in them. TCRdb reprocessed the PCR reads via MiXCR and lists one record per CDR3 protein. The sample comprises approximately 630,000 distinct CDR3 sequences, approximately 59% of which are singletons, and approximately 10% rests with the top ten. The clonotype comes from a girl aged 2 to 10 with multiple sclerosis. The sample taken for sequencing was blood. The chain links TRBV11-2 to TRBJ2-1; maybe TRBD2 (6 bases). CDR3 coding DNA: TGTGCCAGCAGCTTACGCGGGGTCGGCCAAAGCTCCTACAATGAGCAGTTCTTC. This gives the protein CASSLRGVGQSSYNEQFF.